Listed below are T cell receptor beta chains from one sample, sequenced in a study of blood T cell repertoires in COVID-19. Sequencing was performed with immunoSEQ multiplex PCR; in TCRdb, only in-frame clones are kept and a portion is missing. This sample has 110,000 or so clones, with 85% found just once. The sequenced material came from peripheral blood. The receptors originated from a human donor in a cohort sampled during active COVID-19. Both conserved end residues are part of each CDR3. D genes are given only for firm matches. Clone size is not always given. Where it is, it says once, few, many or a class for expanded clones.

-	-	TRBV4-2	TRBJ2-7	TGTGCCAGCAGCCGCGGGTCTTCCTACGAGCAGTACTTC	CASSRGSSYEQYF
-	-	TRBV19	TRBJ2-1	TGTGCCAGTAGTTCCCCCAGGGCGGCAATGAACAATGAGCAGTTCTTC	CASSSPRAAMNNEQFF
-	few	TRBV4-1	TRBJ1-3	TGCGCCAGCAGCCAAGCAGGGGTTGGAAACACCATATATTTT	CASSQAGVGNTIYF
-	once	TRBV5-1	TRBJ1-2	TGCGCCAGCAGCTTGGCCTTGGAGAGAAGCTATGGCTACACCTTC	CASSLALERSYGYTF
TRBD1	-	TRBV6-2/TRBV6-3	TRBJ1-1	TGTGCCAGCAGTTACTCCCGGGACAGGGGGAACACTGAAGCTTTCTTT	CASSYSRDRGNTEAFF
-	-	TRBV7-9	TRBJ1-6	TGTGCCAGCAGCGCGCCGGGGCAGGAGGGTAATTCACCCCTCCACTTT	CASSAPGQEGNSPLHF
-	-	TRBV2	TRBJ1-2	TGTGCCAGCAGCTTACAGGGAAACTATGGCTACACCTTC	CASSLQGNYGYTF
-	-	TRBV5-6	TRBJ2-1	TGTGCCAGCAGCTTGGTTGGACAGACAATGGGTGAGCAGTTCTTC	CASSLVGQTMGEQFF
TRBD1	-	TRBV5-5	TRBJ1-1	TGTGCCAGCAGCTCAGGGGGACCCGAAGCTTTCTTT	CASSSGGPEAFF
-	-	TRBV6-2/TRBV6-3	TRBJ2-7	TGTGCCAGCAGTCACTTAGACGAGCAGTACTTC	CASSHLDEQYF
-	-	TRBV6-2/TRBV6-3	TRBJ2-3	TGTGCCAGCAGTTACGGTGGGAGTTTGGCTACGCAGTATTTT	CASSYGGSLATQYF
-	-	TRBV28	TRBJ1-5	TGTGCCAGCAGTTTAGCAGGGGCACAGCCCCAGCATTTT	CASSLAGAQPQHF
TRBD2	-	TRBV5-4	TRBJ2-1	TGTGCCAGCAGCTGGCGGGGGGGATACAATGAGCAGTTCTTC	CASSWRGGYNEQFF
-	once	TRBV19	TRBJ2-7	TGTGCCAGTAGCCTAGGGAGCGGAGGGGGCCACGAGCAGTACTTC	CASSLGSGGGHEQYF
TRBD1	-	TRBV18	TRBJ1-3	TGTGCCAGCTCATCACTACCGGGACAGGTGGACGGAAACACCATATATTTT	CASSSLPGQVDGNTIYF
-	once	TRBV28	TRBJ1-4	TGTGCCAGCAGGCGGACACCCGCAACTAATGAAAAACTGTTTTTT	CASRRTPATNEKLFF
-	-	TRBV10-2	TRBJ2-2	TGCGCCAGCACGCCAGGGGTGTTGGCCGGGGAGCTGTTTTTT	CASTPGVLAGELFF
TRBD2	few	TRBV20-1	TRBJ2-1	TGCAGTGCTAGTTCGGCGGGGGGGCGAAATGAGCAGTTCTTC	CSASSAGGRNEQFF
-	-	TRBV28	TRBJ2-7	TGTGCCAGCATCTCGACCCCCGCGGGCTACGAGCAGTACTTC	CASISTPAGYEQYF
-	-	TRBV19	TRBJ1-1	TGTGCCAGCCGGACAACCATGAACACTGAAGCTTTCTTT	CASRTTMNTEAFF
-	-	TRBV5-1	TRBJ1-4	TGCGCCAGCAGCTTGGACAGGGTGGGGGAAAAACTGTTTTTT	CASSLDRVGEKLFF
-	-	TRBV21-1	TRBJ2-1	TGTGCCAGCAGCAAAAAAACGGCAGCTGACTACTCCTACAATGAGCAGTTCTTC	CASSKKTAADYSYNEQFF
TRBD1	-	TRBV6-5	TRBJ1-1	TGTGCCAGCAGTTACTTGACAGGGGCCACTGAAGCTTTCTTT	CASSYLTGATEAFF